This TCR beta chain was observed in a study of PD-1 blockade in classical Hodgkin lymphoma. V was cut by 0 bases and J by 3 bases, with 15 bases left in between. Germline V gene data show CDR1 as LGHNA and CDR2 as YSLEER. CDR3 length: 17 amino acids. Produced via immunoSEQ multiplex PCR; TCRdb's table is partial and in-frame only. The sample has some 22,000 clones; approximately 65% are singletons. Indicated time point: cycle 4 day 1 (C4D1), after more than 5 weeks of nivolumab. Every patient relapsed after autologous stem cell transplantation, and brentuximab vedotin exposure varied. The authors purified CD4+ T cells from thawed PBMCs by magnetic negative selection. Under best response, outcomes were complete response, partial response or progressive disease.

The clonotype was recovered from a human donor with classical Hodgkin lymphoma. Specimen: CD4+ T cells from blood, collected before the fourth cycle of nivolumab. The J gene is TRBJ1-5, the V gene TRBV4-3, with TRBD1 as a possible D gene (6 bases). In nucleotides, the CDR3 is TGCGCCAGCAGCCAAGACTTGAGGGCAGGGGACAATCAGCCCCAGCATTTT. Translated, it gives CASSQDLRAGDNQPQHF.